This T cell receptor beta chain came from a study of T cell clusters in autoimmune cytopenias. TRB amplification used approximately 0.25 ug of peripheral blood genomic DNA. Multiplex touch-down PCR amplified TRB using TRB-A and TRB-B pools in one tube. TCRdb reprocessed the multiplex PCR reads and reports one entry per CDR3 protein, with no DNA. This table lists about 6,000 distinct CDR3 sequences. CDR1 is DFQATT, CDR2 SNEGSKA, per germline (reference sequence). The CDR3 has 15 residues. Sequenced material: peripheral blood. This chain uses TRBV20-1 with TRBJ2-3. This TCR derives from a human donor with an autoimmune cytopenia or autoimmune hepatitis (not recorded which). The CDR3 sequence is CSARQASWDTDTQYF.